This entry features one TCR beta chain sequence. There is no known antigen for this receptor. Base qualities were left out, and no much larger clone turns up one base away. The cohort consisted of approximately 690 healthy bone marrow donors. At the time of sampling, all cohort members were nominally healthy, though unrecorded immune exposures were likely present. The donor tested CMV seropositive, placing the donor among the 290 or so seropositive members of the cohort. A peripheral blood sample was collected from each donor, and TCR beta sequencing was performed on peripheral blood mononuclear cells. The Qiagen DNeasy Blood Extraction Kit was used to extract genomic DNA from the blood cell samples. The library came from the immunoSEQ multiplex PCR assay. For the multiplex PCR, a mixture combining 60 forward primers for TCR Vbeta segments and 13 reverse primers for TCR Jbeta segments was used. A multiplex PCR assay on genomic DNA amplified the CDR3 region of rearranged TCR beta genes. The amplified TCR beta libraries were sequenced on the Illumina HiSeq System as 87-base-pair reads. The study's processing was this. In a later analysis, 77 million or so unique TCR beta chains were counted across the roughly 610 repertoires, and about 9.9 million of these chains were shared by at least two donors. To remove PCR and sequencing errors, raw reads were error-corrected and collapsed into unique sequences using a nearest-neighbor algorithm that merged closely related sequences. Alignment of CDR3 sequences to IMGT reference sequences was used to assign V, D and J gene segments. Each retained sequence needed at least a six-nucleotide match to both a V gene segment and a J gene segment. A rearrangement counted as productive if the CDR3 had no stop codons and remained in frame with V and J, and every other rearrangement counted as non-productive. CDR3 was defined according to IMGT convention as the region running from the second conserved V-encoded cysteine to the conserved J-encoded phenylalanine. The earlier analysis of roughly 590 of the donors excluded sequences that lacked an unambiguous match to a single V gene segment. In an earlier analysis of 587 of the donors, a V segment was called functional when productive rearrangements were above 56.7%, and segregating when the standard deviation between donors exceeded 5%. To diagnose cytomegalovirus status from the catalog of TCR beta chain sequences, a statistical classification framework was built. In a later analysis, TCR nucleotide sequences were compared against IMGT/GENE-DB human TR gene sequences so that V and J genes could be assigned. Using the TCRdist pipeline, a later analysis assigned CDR3 sequences along with most-parsimonious VDJ recombination scenarios. In a later analysis, each TCR beta chain was defined by its CDR3 amino acid sequence together with its V-gene family, and reads lacking a unique V-gene family were excluded. A later analysis removed 550 to 700 highly shared, low-generation-probability nucleotide sequences to deal with suspected cross-contamination and a sequencing artifact. A later analysis calculated a clonal expansion index for each public chain from normalized within-repertoire ranks of inferred template counts. In a later analysis, generation probabilities were computed using a VDJ recombination model fitted to out-of-frame rearrangements, and the results were checked against IGoR. In a later analysis, hypergeometric tests were used to score TCR-TCR, TCR-HLA and TCR-CMV co-occurrence, with a repertoire-size bias correction applied to TCR pairs. To estimate false discovery rates, a later analysis permuted the HLA or CMV assignments 20 times. In a later analysis, co-occurring TCRs were grouped using DBSCAN, with TCRdist sequence similarity added in when clustering inside HLA-allele-positive subsets. Repertoires with fewer than 30,000 or more than 120,000 public chains, plus five repertoires with anomalous nucleotide sharing, were excluded from co-occurrence clustering. TCRdb limited this immuneACCESS table to in-frame rearrangements with V and J called. A share of clones is missing; checked studies link under half to unresolved V genes, and the rest is unexplained. Clonal size and the V and J genes are those of that table, whereas D and trimming came from the DNA. Present in this sample are about 150,000 clones, 55% to 75% of which were seen just once. The top ten hold around 7.1% of the sample.

This record comes from a study of cytomegalovirus exposure and HLA in healthy donors (TCRdb year 2017). Turning to the overall study: According to an earlier analysis of a few hundred of the donors, some 180 million T cells yielded roughly 110 million unique TCR beta sequences and about 300 Gb of sequence data. An early release that covered around 590 HLA-typed donors contained approximately 300 gigabases of sequencing data and 85 million to 100 million unique TCR sequences. The genetic ancestry cluster associated with self-reported Caucasian donors included 81% of the 300 to 400 genotyped donors. The study was designed to test whether signatures of past pathogen exposure could be identified by cataloging public T cell receptors. The study profiled the T cell repertoires of about 640 subjects by immunosequencing and related them to cytomegalovirus serostatus. A separate validation cohort of roughly 130 different subjects was used in addition to the roughly 720-subject first cohort. High-throughput TCR immunosequencing, statistical association of individual TCRs with disease status, and machine learning were combined to predict cytomegalovirus infection status. In a later analysis, previously published TCR beta repertoires from 670 or so donors were re-analyzed and high-resolution HLA genotyping was added so that TCR occurrence patterns could be studied. Rather than drawing on any new phenotypic data, the later analysis identified candidate immune exposures from TCR beta sequences and the way those sequences occurred across donors. An earlier analysis of some 500 of the donors used high-throughput TCR beta sequencing to judge whether each TCR beta V gene segment behaved as functional or pseudogenic. Donor age, sex, ethnicity and CMV serostatus were collected together with the repertoire data. A later genetic analysis took genome-wide SNP genotypes for about three fifths of the 666 donors and used that subset as a discovery cohort. All discovery cohort repertoires had been generated using a single sequencing platform. Both class I and class II loci were covered by HLA typing, at four-digit resolution. The number of typed donors differed by locus: about 629-630 for A, B, C, DRB1 and DQB1; 500 to 550 for DQA1; roughly 600 for DPA1; and about 470 for DPB1. Several DR-DQ haplotypes were treated as single units for association and clustering because of strong linkage in the cohort. Among 350 to 400 genotyped donors of the cohort, an average of around 240,000 unique TCR beta nucleotide sequences were sequenced per donor, around 18% of them non-productive.

Points the paper makes about the study in general: In a later genetic analysis, fewer N-insertions in productive TCRs were reported among donors in an Asian-associated ancestry cluster than the approximately 630-donor mean. Sequencing depth was assumed to be roughly uniform across donors in the presence/absence analyses, though that assumption may not hold. When HLA alleles, especially DR and DQ, strongly co-occurred, TCR associations were difficult to assign to individual alleles. Over 15 rarely observed V segments, including chromosome 9 orphons, were excluded from the earlier analysis of about 600 of the donors because counts were too low. In vitro tests confirmed that a few of the cytomegalovirus-associated TCR beta chains recognize cytomegalovirus antigens. The only immune exposure information available for the cohort was CMV serostatus. The classifier was reported to diagnose cytomegalovirus status with high specificity and sensitivity in both the original and validation cohorts. A later analysis found that most CMV-associated TCR beta chains appeared HLA-restricted, with HLA associations seemingly driven largely by CMV exposure. In an earlier analysis of 587 of the donors, most TCR beta V segments appeared in productive rearrangements about 87% or about 30% of the time, broadly matching IMGT annotations. Compared with equally common non-associated chains, HLA-associated TCR beta chains in a later analysis were more clonally expanded and had lower generation probabilities. According to a later analysis, TCR association rates differed among HLA loci, with DRB1 alleles showing the most associated TCRs and HLA-C alleles showing the fewest. Linkage disequilibrium might explain the correlated functional status among segregating V segments, but an unknown experimental factor could not be excluded. Because HLA typing was unavailable for some donors at each locus, only the typed subset was used in association tests. In a later analysis, 15,000 to 20,000 TCR beta sequences were associated with specific HLA alleles at a false discovery rate of 0.05. While some public TCRs were present in many individuals, most TCR sequences turned up only very rarely across donors. The sequencing pipeline was judged likely to have produced a cluster of highly shared sequence variants as a technical artifact. The study listed 150 to 200 TCR beta chains as associated with cytomegalovirus. In a later genetic analysis, a missense DCLRE1C variant was associated with V-gene and J-gene trimming of TCR beta chains, and the association was replicated in an independent cohort. This cohort had only TCR beta chains sequenced, and the lack of alpha or paired-chain data limited which features could be detected. It was suggested by the authors that the approach could potentially be generalized to other disease states and immunological phenotypes. Several of the top co-occurrence clusters appeared to be linked to parvovirus B19, influenza, CMV and Epstein-Barr virus, according to a later analysis. A further reported finding was that TCR beta sequences accurately predicted the HLA-A and HLA-B alleles for most subjects in the first cohort.

This receptor was obtained from a woman aged 60-75 years in good health and CMV-seropositive. What was sequenced was PBMCs.

The nucleotide sequence reads TGCGCCAGTAAGAGGGATTGGGCCGAGGAGGGCTACACCTTC. Its translation reads: CASKRDWAEEGYTF. Recombination joined TRBV5-1 with TRBJ1-2; no D segment can be confidently identified. CDR3 length: 14 amino acids, cysteine to phenylalanine. Kept here is only the CDR3 DNA, which spans 42 bases and is read in frame from base 1. Trimming removed 8 bases from V and 8 bases from J, leaving 22 bases between the germline ends. Via the germline V gene, CDR1 is SGHRS and CDR2 YFSETQ.